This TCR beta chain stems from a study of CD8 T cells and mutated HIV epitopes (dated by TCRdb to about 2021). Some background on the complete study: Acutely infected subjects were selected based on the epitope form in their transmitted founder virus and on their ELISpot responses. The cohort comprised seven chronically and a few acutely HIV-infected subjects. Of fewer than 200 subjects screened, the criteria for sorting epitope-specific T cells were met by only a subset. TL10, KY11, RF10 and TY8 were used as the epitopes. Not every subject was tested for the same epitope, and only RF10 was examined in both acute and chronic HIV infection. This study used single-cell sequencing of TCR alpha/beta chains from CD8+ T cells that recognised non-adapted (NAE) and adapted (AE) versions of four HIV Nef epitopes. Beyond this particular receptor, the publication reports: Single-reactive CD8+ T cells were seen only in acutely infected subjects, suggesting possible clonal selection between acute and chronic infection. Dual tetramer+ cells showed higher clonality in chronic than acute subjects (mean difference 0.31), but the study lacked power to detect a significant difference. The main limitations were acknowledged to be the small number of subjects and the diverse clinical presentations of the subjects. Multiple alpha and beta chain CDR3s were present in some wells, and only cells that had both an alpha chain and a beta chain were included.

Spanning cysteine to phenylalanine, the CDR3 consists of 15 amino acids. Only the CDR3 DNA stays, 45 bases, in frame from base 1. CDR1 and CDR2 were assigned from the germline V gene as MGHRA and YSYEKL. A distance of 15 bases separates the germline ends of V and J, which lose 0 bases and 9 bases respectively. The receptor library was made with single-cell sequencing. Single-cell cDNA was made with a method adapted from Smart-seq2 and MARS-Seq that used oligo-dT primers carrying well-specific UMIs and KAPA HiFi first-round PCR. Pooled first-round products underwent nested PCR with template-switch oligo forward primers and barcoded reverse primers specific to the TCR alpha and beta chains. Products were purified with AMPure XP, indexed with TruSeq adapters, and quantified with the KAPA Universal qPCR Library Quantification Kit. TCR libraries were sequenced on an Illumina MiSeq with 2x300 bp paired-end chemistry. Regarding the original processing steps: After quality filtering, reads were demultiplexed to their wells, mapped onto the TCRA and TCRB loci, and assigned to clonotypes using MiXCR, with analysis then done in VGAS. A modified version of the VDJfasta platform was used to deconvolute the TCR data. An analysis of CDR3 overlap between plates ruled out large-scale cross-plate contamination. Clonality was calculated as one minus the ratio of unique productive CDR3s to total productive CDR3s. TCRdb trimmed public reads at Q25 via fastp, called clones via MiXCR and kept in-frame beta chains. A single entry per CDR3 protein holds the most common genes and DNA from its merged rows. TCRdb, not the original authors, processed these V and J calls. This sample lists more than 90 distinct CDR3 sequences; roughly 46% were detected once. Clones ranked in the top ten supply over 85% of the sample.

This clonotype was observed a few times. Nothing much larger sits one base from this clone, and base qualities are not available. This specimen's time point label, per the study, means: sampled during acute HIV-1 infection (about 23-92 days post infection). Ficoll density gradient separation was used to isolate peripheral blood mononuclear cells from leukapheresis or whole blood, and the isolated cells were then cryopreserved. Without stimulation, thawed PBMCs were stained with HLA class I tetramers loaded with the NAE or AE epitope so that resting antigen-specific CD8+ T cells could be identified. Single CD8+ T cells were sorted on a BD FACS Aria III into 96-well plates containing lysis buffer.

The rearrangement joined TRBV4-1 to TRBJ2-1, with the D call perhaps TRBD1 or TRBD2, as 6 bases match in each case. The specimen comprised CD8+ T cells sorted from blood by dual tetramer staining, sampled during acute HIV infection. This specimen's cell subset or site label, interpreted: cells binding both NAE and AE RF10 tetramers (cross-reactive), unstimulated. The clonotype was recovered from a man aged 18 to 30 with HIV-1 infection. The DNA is TGCGCCAGCAGCCAAGAAGTGGGGGGCGGAGCTGAGCAGTTCTTC. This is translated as CASSQEVGGGAEQFF.